Shown below are 11 T cell receptor beta chains from a single sample sequenced in a study of T cells in Graves' hyperthyroidism and ophthalmopathy (dated by TCRdb to the late 2010s). Receptors were amplified or captured by multiplex PCR. The sequencer was an Illumina HiSeq 2000. The TCR beta CDR3 regions were amplified from the RNA transcripts. The first round of RT-PCR for the TCR CDR3 was performed with the HTBI primer set and the Qiagen OneStep RT-PCR kit. Through fastp at Q25 and MiXCR, TCRdb rebuilt clones from the public reads, retaining in-frame beta chains. A single entry per CDR3 protein holds the most common genes and DNA from its merged rows. This sample is represented by about 200,000 distinct CDR3 sequences; 17% of them were singletons. The ten largest clones take up about half of the sample. Sequenced input: blood. The origin of the receptors is a woman between 50 and 59 years old with Graves' hyperthyroidism.

There are many counts of this clonotype. The chain is built from TRBV24-1 and TRBJ2-1; 9 positions agree with TRBD1. V gave up 4 bases and J gave up 9 bases; unmatched junction bases: 9. Germline V gene sequence: CDR1 KGHDR, CDR2 SFDVKD. The CDR3 consists of 15 residues. CDR3 sequence: CATSDPGQGRSEQFF. The DNA of the CDR3 is TGTGCCACCAGTGACCCGGGACAGGGTAGGAGTGAGCAGTTCTTC.

This clonotype has at least ten counts. The rearrangement joins TRBV30 to TRBJ2-7; TRBD1 aligns across 7 bases. The CDR3 consists of 14 residues. CDR1 and CDR2 from the germline V gene are GTSNPN and SVGIG (reference sequence). With 5 bases clipped from V and 5 bases from J, the junction kept 12 bases outside the gene matches. CDR3 amino acids: CAWGLGGQIDEQYF. CDR3 DNA sequence: TGTGCCTGGGGATTAGGGGGACAGATAGACGAGCAGTACTTC.

In its sample, this clonotype was seen a few times. The chain is built from TRBV10-1 and TRBJ1-6; 7 bases line up with TRBD1. Germline CDR1 reads WNHNN; CDR2 reads SYGVQD (reference sequence). V shed 9 bases, J shed 7 bases, and the junction held 12 bases outside the gene matches. This CDR3 contains 15 residues. CDR3 in DNA: TGCGCCAGACAGGAATCGACAGGGACCAATTCACCCCTCCACTTT. Translated, it gives CARQESTGTNSPLHF.

This chain links TRBV5-1 with TRBJ1-2, with a weak D call TRBD1 (5 bases). Trimming removed 4 bases at V and 1 base at J, with 17 bases between. Looked up from germline, CDR1 is SGHRS and CDR2 is YFSETQ. This CDR3 is 16 amino acids long. The CDR3 DNA is TGCGCCAGCAGCCACGGGACGGCAGGCGATAACTATGGCTACACCTTC. Its translation is CASSHGTAGDNYGYTF.

This clonotype was seen repeatedly, ten times or more. The chain recombines TRBV2 with TRBJ2-7; D may correspond to TRBD1 or TRBD2 (5 bases each). V was clipped by 6 bases and J by 0 bases, with 9 bases between them. There are 13 residues in the CDR3. Germline V gives CDR1 SNHLY, CDR2 FYNNEI. CDR3 in amino acids: CASSRDHSYEQYF. In DNA, the CDR3 is TGTGCCAGCAGCCGGGACCACTCCTACGAGCAGTACTTC.

This clonotype was seen many times. The chain employs TRBV11-2 and TRBJ2-7, with no clear D. The germline V gene encodes CDR1 SGHAT and CDR2 FQNNGV. CDR3 length equals 10 residues. Trimming cost V 8 bases and J 2 bases, with 4 bases left between them. The CDR3 loop is CASGPYEQYF. The CDR3 coding sequence is TGTGCCAGCGGACCCTACGAGCAGTACTTC.

The chain uses TRBV24-1 and TRBJ2-2; TRBD2 matches at 15 bases. V lost 6 bases to trimming and J lost 6 bases; unmatched junction nucleotides: 7. Germline CDR1 is KGHDR and CDR2 is SFDVKD. The CDR3 has 17 amino acids. CDR3 in DNA: TGTGCCACCAGTCGAGGACTAGCGGGAGGGCTTGCCGGGGAGCTGTTTTTT. Translated, it gives CATSRGLAGGLAGELFF.

This clonotype appeared many times. The rearrangement joins TRBV5-1 to TRBJ2-1; 13 positions match TRBD2. The CDR3 extends over 19 amino acids. The J segment lost 0 bases and the V segment lost 0 bases, leaving 6 bases of the junction unmatched. Germline CDR1 and CDR2: SGHRS and YFSETQ. This CDR3 is CASSLAGTSGTRSYNEQFF. In DNA, the CDR3 is TGCGCCAGCAGCTTGGCCGGGACTAGCGGGACCCGCTCCTACAATGAGCAGTTCTTC.

The rearrangement links TRBV5-1 to TRBJ2-7, with unresolved D. This CDR3 comprises 13 residues. Trimming left V 1 base short and J 1 base short, with 6 bases between. CDR1 SGHRS and CDR2 YFSETQ come from the germline V gene. The CDR3 bases are TGCGCCAGCAGCTTGCCCCCGTCCTACGAGCAGTACTTC. Translation gives CASSLPPSYEQYF.

This clonotype was observed at least ten times. The chain carries TRBV29-1 and TRBJ2-7; 8 bases align to TRBD2. The CDR3 contains 13 residues. The germline V gene encodes CDR1 SQVTM and CDR2 ANQGSEA. V was clipped by 7 bases and J by 0 bases; unmatched bases: 5. DNA of the CDR3: TGCAGCGGCACTAGCGGAGTCTCCTACGAGCAGTACTTC. As protein: CSGTSGVSYEQYF.

This clonotype showed up many times. V and J are TRBV20-1 and TRBJ1-6, with TRBD1 matching over 7 bases. The CDR3 sequence is 15 residues long. Germline V gene data show CDR1 as DFQATT and CDR2 as SNEGSKA (reference sequence). V lost 6 bases, J lost 0 bases, and 5 bases stayed unmatched. CDR3 sequence reads: CSAGRDSSYNSPLHF. For the CDR3, the DNA is TGCAGTGCAGGGAGGGACAGCTCCTATAATTCACCCCTCCACTTT.